This entry lists 17 T cell receptor beta chains sequenced from one sample in a study of beta chain features in type 1 diabetes. Expressed TCRB transcripts got sequenced, as all isolated RNA was reverse transcribed. The data were produced by immunoSEQ multiplex PCR, yet TCRdb's version contains in-frame clones alone and is incomplete. The repertoire includes nearly 250,000 clones, around an eighth of them detected once, and approximately 0.024% sits in the top ten. Material: naive CD4+ T cells from blood. These receptors were collected from a woman aged 40 to 55 in good health.

The rearrangement uses TRBV5-8 and TRBJ1-5; D call uncertain. The V and J ends lost 4 bases and 0 bases respectively, with 11 bases between them. Germline CDR1 reads SGHTS; CDR2 reads YDEGEE. This CDR3 region has 15 residues. CDR3 bases: TGTGCCAGCAGCCCGGGAGTATATAGCAATCAGCCCCAGCATTTT. Translation: CASSPGVYSNQPQHF.

This clone was found a few times. CDR3 in DNA: TGTGCCAGCGGCCGGACTAGCGGGGGGGCCAATGAGCAGTTCTTC. This gives the protein CASGRTSGGANEQFF. V gene TRBV2 combines with J gene TRBJ2-1; 15 nucleotides align to TRBD2. This CDR3 has 15 amino acids. Trimming took 8 bases from V and 6 from J; bases not matched to a gene: 5. Germline CDR1 SNHLY, CDR2 FYNNEI.

The V gene is TRBV18, the J gene TRBJ2-7; no reliable D call. Germline V lookup: CDR1 KGHSH, CDR2 LQKENI. The CDR3 loop spans 17 amino acids. Between the trimmed V and J ends, which lost 3 bases and 0 bases, there was a span of 18 bases. CDR3 DNA: TGTGCCAGCTCACCGAGTGTCTCCGGAGTAGGCTCCTACGAGCAGTACTTC. This gives the protein CASSPSVSGVGSYEQYF.

The V call is TRBV2, the J call TRBJ2-5; 10 bases align to TRBD2. This CDR3 spans 16 amino acids. The V and J ends lost 8 bases and 4 bases, in that order; junction bases with no gene match: 13. Per the germline V gene, CDR1 is SNHLY and CDR2 is FYNNEI. CDR3 in amino acids: CASWGASGGPRETQYF. The DNA of the CDR3 is TGTGCCAGCTGGGGGGCTAGCGGGGGCCCGCGAGAGACCCAGTACTTC.

In its sample, this clone was seen a few times. V gene TRBV14 combines with J gene TRBJ2-7; 8 positions match TRBD1. V shed 2 bases, J shed 5 bases, and the junction held 8 bases outside the gene matches. This CDR3 is 15 amino acids long. Germline lookup yields CDR1 SGHDN and CDR2 FVKESK. DNA of the CDR3: TGTGCCAGCAGCCAATGGGACAGGTTGAGGAACGAGCAGTACTTC. Amino acids: CASSQWDRLRNEQYF.

This clone was picked up a small number of times. The chain couples TRBV6-5 to TRBJ1-1; 8 bases align to TRBD1. Germline trimming cut 2 bases from V and 4 bases from J; bases unmatched to any gene: 6. CDR3 length equals 15 residues. The germline V gene encodes CDR1 MNHEY and CDR2 SVGAGI. The chain's CDR3 is CASSYRTGNPTEAFF. The DNA of the CDR3 is TGTGCCAGCAGTTACCGGACAGGGAACCCCACTGAAGCTTTCTTT.

The J gene is TRBJ1-1, the V gene TRBV7-6, with D possibly TRBD1 on 6 matching bases. Trimming cost V 3 bases and J 6 bases, with 11 bases left between them. Germline CDR1 SGHVS, CDR2 FNYEAQ. CDR3 length equals 13 residues. This chain's CDR3 is CASSFTGLAEAFF. The CDR3 region has the DNA TGTGCCAGCAGCTTTACAGGGTTGGCTGAAGCTTTCTTT.

Notes on this clone: Within the sample, other DNA sequences also encode this same CDR3. The J gene is TRBJ2-5, the V gene TRBV10-3, with TRBD2 matching 8 bases. The V and J ends lost 6 bases and 4 bases, in that order; junction bases with no gene match: 4. This CDR3 region has 13 residues. Germline V gene lookup returns CDR1 ENHRY and CDR2 SYGVKD. The CDR3 protein is CAIRGLAGETQYF. The CDR3 DNA reads TGTGCCATCAGAGGACTAGCTGGAGAGACCCAGTACTTC.

There are a few counts of this clone. The CDR3 nucleotides read TGTGCCAGCAGTGACGAGAGGGGACTGGGGCCAGATACGCAGTATTTT. Translation gives CASSDERGLGPDTQYF. The chain has TRBV6-4 and TRBJ2-3, with D possibly TRBD2 on 6 matching bases. The CDR3 covers 16 residues. The germline V gene has CDR1 MRHNA and CDR2 SNTAGT. The V end lost 2 bases, the J end lost 4 bases, and 16 bases lay between the germline ends.

This chain links TRBV13 with TRBJ2-3, with 12 bases that match TRBD2. The germline gives CDR1 PRHDT, CDR2 FYEKMQ (reference sequence). CDR3 length equals 17 residues. V trimming: 4 bases; J trimming: 3 bases; junction bases outside the gene matches: 8. This CDR3 is CASSSDPGLAGTDTQYF. DNA of the CDR3: TGTGCCAGCAGCTCCGACCCCGGACTAGCGGGGACAGATACGCAGTATTTT.

V usage is TRBV6-1 and J usage is TRBJ2-7; no reliable D call. The germline V gene has CDR1 MNHNS and CDR2 SASEGT. The V gene lost 2 bases and the J gene lost 7 bases, with 18 bases spanning the gap. This CDR3 region has 15 residues. CDR3 nucleotides: TGTGCCAGCAGTGAAAAAACACAGCTGCCCTGGGAGCAGTACTTC. It translates to CASSEKTQLPWEQYF.

The sample holds a few counts of this clone. The V gene is TRBV18, the J gene TRBJ1-1, with D unclear. The V and J ends lost 3 bases and 10 bases respectively, with 12 bases between them. The CDR3 consists of 12 residues. Germline CDR1 is KGHSH and CDR2 is LQKENI. CDR3 loop: CASSPAESGAFF. Here the CDR3 DNA reads TGTGCCAGCTCACCCGCCGAGTCAGGAGCTTTCTTT.

There are a few counts of this clone. V gene TRBV9 combines with J gene TRBJ1-6; the D is unclear. Germline V gives CDR1 SGDLS, CDR2 YYNGEE. Trimming took off 3 bases at V and 7 bases at J, with 8 bases between the two ends. The CDR3 has 13 residues. CDR3 protein: CASSDALNSPLHF. CDR3 coding DNA: TGTGCCAGCAGCGACGCCCTAAATTCACCCCTCCACTTT. Supplemented by reference TRBV9 and TRBJ1-6, the full variable domain reads DSGVTQTPKHLITATGQRVTLRCSPRSGDLSVYWYQQSLDQGLQFLIQYYNGEERAKGNILERFSAQQFPDLHSELNLSSLELGDSALYFCASSDALNSPLHFGNGTRLTVT.

The V and J genes are TRBV7-2 and TRBJ2-7; D unclear. V was pared by 3 bases and J by 2 bases, with 8 bases between. Germline V CDR1 and CDR2: SGHTA, FQGNSA. The CDR3 loop spans 13 amino acids. CDR3 sequence (DNA): TGTGCCAGCAGCTTTGACTCCACCTACGAGCAGTACTTC. Translating it yields CASSFDSTYEQYF.

This clone was detected only a few times. The chain carries TRBV2 and TRBJ1-2; D is perhaps TRBD1 (6 bases). The V gene lost 2 bases and the J gene lost 7 bases, with 20 bases spanning the gap. In germline, CDR1 is SNHLY, CDR2 FYNNEI. The CDR3 length is 16 residues. CDR3 sequence: CASSETKIAGVIGYTF. In DNA form, the CDR3 reads TGTGCCAGCAGTGAAACGAAGATAGCAGGGGTAATTGGCTACACCTTC.

V gene TRBV29-1 combines with J gene TRBJ1-2; D is ambiguous. CDR1 is SQVTM and CDR2 is ANQGSEA in the germline V gene. V was cut by 4 bases and J by 0 bases, with 9 bases left in between. The CDR3 loop spans 13 amino acids. In DNA form, the CDR3 reads TGCAGCGTTGTGCAGACTTCTAACTATGGCTACACCTTC. Residues: CSVVQTSNYGYTF.

The table lists this clone with a few counts. The rearrangement joins TRBV7-2 to TRBJ2-5, with TRBD1 matching 9 bases. The CDR3 consists of 15 residues. The germline gives CDR1 SGHTA, CDR2 FQGNSA. The J segment lost 4 bases and the V segment lost 5 bases, leaving 8 bases of the junction unmatched. In DNA, the CDR3 is TGTGCCAGCAGCACTCGGACAGGGGTTAGAGAGACCCAGTACTTC. It is translated as CASSTRTGVRETQYF.